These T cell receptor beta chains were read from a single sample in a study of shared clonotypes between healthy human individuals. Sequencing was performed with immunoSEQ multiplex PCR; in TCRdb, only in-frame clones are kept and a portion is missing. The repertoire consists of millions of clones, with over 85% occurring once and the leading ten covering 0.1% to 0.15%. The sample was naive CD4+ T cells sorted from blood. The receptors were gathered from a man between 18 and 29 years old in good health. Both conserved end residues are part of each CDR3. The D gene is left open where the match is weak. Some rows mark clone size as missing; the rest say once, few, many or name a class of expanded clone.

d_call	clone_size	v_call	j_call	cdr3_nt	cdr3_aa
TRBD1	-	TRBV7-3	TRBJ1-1	TGTGCCAGCAGCGAACAGGGGCTGAACACTGAAGCTTTCTTT	CASSEQGLNTEAFF
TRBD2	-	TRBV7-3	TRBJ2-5	TGTGCCAGCAGCCCCCGCGGGGCGGGGGGGGAGACCCAGTACTTC	CASSPRGAGGETQYF
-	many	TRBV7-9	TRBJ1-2	TGTGCCAGCAGCTTATCAGGTCTACGGGACTATGGCTACACCTTC	CASSLSGLRDYGYTF
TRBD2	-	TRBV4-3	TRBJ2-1	TGCGCCAGCAGCCAACCTCCGGTGTGGCTAGCGGGAGAGGGGACCTTCTACAATGAGCAGTTCTTC	CASSQPPVWLAGEGTFYNEQFF
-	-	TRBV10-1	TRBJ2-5	TGCGCCAGCAGTGAGGACAGGAGAAAAGAGACCCAGTACTTC	CASSEDRRKETQYF
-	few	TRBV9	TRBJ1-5	TGTGCCAGCAGCCCCGACGGAGCTCCTTATCAGCCCCAGCATTTT	CASSPDGAPYQPQHF
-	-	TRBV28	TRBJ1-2	TGTGCCAGCAGAAGGTCGCCGGCAGTCGCCCAATCTAGCTACACCTTC	CASRRSPAVAQSSYTF
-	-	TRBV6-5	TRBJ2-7	TGTGCCAGCAGTTACCAGGGGTCTGGCGAGCAGTACTTC	CASSYQGSGEQYF
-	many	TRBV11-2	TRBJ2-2	TGTGCCAGCAGGCGGACAGTTAACACCGGGGAGCTGTTTTTT	CASRRTVNTGELFF
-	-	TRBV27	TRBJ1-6	TGTGCCAGCAGTTCCCCGGCAGGGAGGGATTCACCCCTCCACTTT	CASSSPAGRDSPLHF
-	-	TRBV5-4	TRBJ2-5	TGTGCCAGCAGCTTGGACTCTCTCGGGAGTGAGGAGGAGACCCAGTACTTC	CASSLDSLGSEEETQYF
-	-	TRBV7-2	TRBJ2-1	TGTGCCAGCAGCTCCGGGACAAGTTACAATGAGCAGTTCTTC	CASSSGTSYNEQFF
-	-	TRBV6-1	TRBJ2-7	TGTGCCACCCGGACAGCAGCCTACGAGCAGTACTTC	CATRTAAYEQYF
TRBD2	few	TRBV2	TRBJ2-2	TGTGCCAGCAGTCCTGGACTAGCGGGGGGTAACACCGGGGAGCTGTTTTTT	CASSPGLAGGNTGELFF
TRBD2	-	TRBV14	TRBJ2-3	TGTGCCAGCAGCTCTAGACTAGCGGGACAAGGGGATACGCAGTATTTT	CASSSRLAGQGDTQYF
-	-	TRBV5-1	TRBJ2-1	TGCGCCAGCAGCCCTCTCCCGACAGCCAATGAGCAGTTCTTC	CASSPLPTANEQFF
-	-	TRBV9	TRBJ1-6	TGTGCCAGCAGCGTAGGTGGGCAGGGTGGCTCACCCCTCCACTTT	CASSVGGQGGSPLHF
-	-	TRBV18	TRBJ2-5	TGTGCCAGCTCACCATCCAGGGGTGGGGAGACCCAGTACTTC	CASSPSRGGETQYF
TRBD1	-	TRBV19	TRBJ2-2	TGTGCCACTCGGGACAGCCAACCGAACACCGGGGAGCTGTTTTTT	CATRDSQPNTGELFF
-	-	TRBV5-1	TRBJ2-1	TGCGCCAGCAGGAGTATCGGGACTCCCCTCCTCAATGAGCAGTTCTTC	CASRSIGTPLLNEQFF
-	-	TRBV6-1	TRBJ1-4	TGTGCCAGCAGACACGGTGAAAAACTGTTTTTT	CASRHGEKLFF
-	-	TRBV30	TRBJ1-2	TGTGCCTGGAGGGGACTGTCGGGGTTTAACTATGGCTACACCTTC	CAWRGLSGFNYGYTF
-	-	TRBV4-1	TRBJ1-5	TGCGCCAGCAGCCAAGAGGAAGGGACCAGGGTGTTTCAGCCCCAGCATTTT	CASSQEEGTRVFQPQHF
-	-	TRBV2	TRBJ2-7	TGTGCCAGCAGTGAAGGTACGTCCGAGCAGTACTTC	CASSEGTSEQYF
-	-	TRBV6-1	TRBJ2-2	TGTGCCAGCAGTGACCATGTGGGACGGAGGAACACCGGGGAGCTGTTTTTT	CASSDHVGRRNTGELFF
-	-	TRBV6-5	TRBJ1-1	TGTGCCAGCAGACCCGTAGCCTTGAACACTGAAGCTTTCTTT	CASRPVALNTEAFF
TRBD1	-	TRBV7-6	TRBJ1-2	TGTGCCAGCAGCTTAAGAGGGGGCGGTGGCTACACCTTC	CASSLRGGGGYTF
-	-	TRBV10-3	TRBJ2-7	TGTGCCATCAGTGAGTCCGACGGCCAGCAGTACTTC	CAISESDGQQYF
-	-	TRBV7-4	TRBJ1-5	TGTGCCAGCAGCTTAGGGCCCAATCAGCCCCAGCATTTT	CASSLGPNQPQHF
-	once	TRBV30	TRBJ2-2	TGTGCCTGGAGTCAGGGGGGGGAGCTGTTTTTT	CAWSQGGELFF
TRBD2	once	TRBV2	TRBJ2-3	TGTGCCAGCAGCGGGGGGGGACTAGTTTCAGATACGCAGTATTTT	CASSGGGLVSDTQYF
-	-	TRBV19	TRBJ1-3	TGTGCCAGTAGAAAAGAAAACACCATATATTTT	CASRKENTIYF
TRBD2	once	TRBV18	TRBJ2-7	TGTGCCAGCTCGACGGGACTAGCGGGGTTTATCGAGCAGTACTTC	CASSTGLAGFIEQYF
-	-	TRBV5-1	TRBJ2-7	TGCGCCAGCAGCTTGGGGGACATTGCCTACGAGCAGTACTTC	CASSLGDIAYEQYF
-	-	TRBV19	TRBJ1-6	TGTGCCAGTAGTATAGGATCGCTAGAGAATTCACCCCTCCACTTT	CASSIGSLENSPLHF
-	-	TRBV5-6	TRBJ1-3	TGTGCCAGCAGCCCGGGGGGACCCTCGGGAAACACCATATATTTT	CASSPGGPSGNTIYF